The clone carrying this T cell receptor beta chain has at least ten counts. The antigen is unknown. The lymph nodes were axillary draining lymph nodes from breast cancer patients. The germline V gene encodes CDR1 LNHDA and CDR2 SQIVND (reference sequence). There are 12 residues in the CDR3. The sample is drawn from a study of breast tumors, draining lymph nodes, adjacent tissues. The study's findings and limits: Compared with lymph nodes, tumors were less diverse; compared with nontumor tissue, more.

TCRdb reprocessed the multiplex PCR reads with MiXCR, giving one entry per CDR3 protein. The profile covers roughly 130,000 distinct CDR3 sequences, with about 31% appearing a single time and about 2.5% taken by the ten largest. This sequence originates from a female donor with breast cancer. Some clones in this sample may be carry-over from other donors' samples. Material: axillary lymph node tissue. The V call is TRBV19, the J call TRBJ2-1; D is undetermined. Here the CDR3 DNA reads TGTGCTACAAGTCCAAGGGAAAATGAGCAGTTCTTC. Translating it yields CATSPRENEQFF.